Given below is one T cell receptor (beta chain) in context. Its target is not known. This sample also contains other DNA sequences that code for the same CDR3. Germline V gives CDR1 SGHTA, CDR2 FQGNSA. V gave up 1 base and J gave up 2 bases, with 12 bases separating them. The CDR3 is 15 amino acids. The data derive from a study of T cell responses to AZD1222 COVID-19 vaccine. The study, taken as a whole, reports: Clonal diversity may have been underestimated, and the donors were mostly white British, with more females than males. Nearly half of unique spike-specific TCRs reportedly avoided B.1.351 and B.1.1.7 mutated regions.

Using immunoSEQ multiplex PCR, the repertoire was profiled, and TCRdb retains in-frame clones only, with some absent. Seen here are 95,000 to 150,000 clones, approximately 86% observed once, and the top ten hold 2% to 3%. The chain joins TRBV7-2 to TRBJ2-7; D uncertain. This TCR was recovered from an adult who received the AZD1222 COVID-19 vaccine. The material sequenced was peripheral blood, taken 28 days after the second AZD1222 dose. In DNA, the CDR3 is TGTGCCAGCAGCTTAGGTGGTGGGCCCGCCTACGAGCAGTACTTC. This codes for CASSLGGGPAYEQYF. Full variable domain (remainder filled in from reference TRBV7-2 and TRBJ2-7): GAGVSQSPSNKVTEKGKDVELRCDPISGHTALYWYRQSLGQGLEFLIYFQGNSAPDKSGLPSDRFSAERTGGSVSTLTIQRTQQEDSAVYLCASSLGGGPAYEQYFGPGTRLTVT.